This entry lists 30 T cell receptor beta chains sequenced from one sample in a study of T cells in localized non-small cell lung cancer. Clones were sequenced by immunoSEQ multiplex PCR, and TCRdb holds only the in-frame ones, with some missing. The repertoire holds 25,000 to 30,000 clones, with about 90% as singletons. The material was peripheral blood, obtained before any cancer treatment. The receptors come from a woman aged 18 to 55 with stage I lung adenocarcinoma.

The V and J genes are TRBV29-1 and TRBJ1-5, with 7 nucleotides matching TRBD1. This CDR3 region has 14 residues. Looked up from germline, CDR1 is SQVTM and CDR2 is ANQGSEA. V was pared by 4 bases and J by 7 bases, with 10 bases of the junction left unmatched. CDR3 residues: CSVAPDRVGQPQHF. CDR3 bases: TGCAGCGTTGCCCCCGACAGGGTAGGCCAGCCCCAGCATTTT.

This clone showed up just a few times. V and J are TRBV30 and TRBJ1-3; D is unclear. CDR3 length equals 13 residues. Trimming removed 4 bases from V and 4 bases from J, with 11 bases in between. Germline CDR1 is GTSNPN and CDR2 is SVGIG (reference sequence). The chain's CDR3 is CAWNLGSGNTIYF. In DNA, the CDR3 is TGTGCCTGGAATCTGGGCTCAGGAAACACCATATATTTT.

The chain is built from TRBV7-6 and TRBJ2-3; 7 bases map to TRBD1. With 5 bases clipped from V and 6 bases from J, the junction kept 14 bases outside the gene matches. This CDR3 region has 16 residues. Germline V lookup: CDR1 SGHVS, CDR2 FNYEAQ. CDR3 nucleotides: TGTGCCAGCAGCGCTCCTCCGGGACAGAGACCGGATACGCAGTATTTT. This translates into CASSAPPGQRPDTQYF.

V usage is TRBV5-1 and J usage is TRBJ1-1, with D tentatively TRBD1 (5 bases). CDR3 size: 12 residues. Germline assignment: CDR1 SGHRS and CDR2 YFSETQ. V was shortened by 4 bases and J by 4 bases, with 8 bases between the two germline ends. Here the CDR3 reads CASSVDSTEAFF. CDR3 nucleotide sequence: TGCGCCAGCAGCGTCGACAGCACTGAAGCTTTCTTT. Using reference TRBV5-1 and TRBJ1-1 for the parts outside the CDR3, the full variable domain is KAGVTQTPRYLIKTRGQQVTLSCSPISGHRSVSWYQQTPGQGLQFLFEYFSETQRNKGNFPGRFSGRQFSNSRSEMNVSTLELGDSALYLCASSVDSTEAFFGQGTRLTVV.

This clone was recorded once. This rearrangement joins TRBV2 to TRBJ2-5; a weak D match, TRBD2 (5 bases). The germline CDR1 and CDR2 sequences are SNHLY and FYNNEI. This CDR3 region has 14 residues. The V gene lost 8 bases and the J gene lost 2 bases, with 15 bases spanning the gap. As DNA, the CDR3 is TGTGCCAGCTTACTAGGAATTGGTCAAGAGACCCAGTACTTC. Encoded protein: CASLLGIGQETQYF.

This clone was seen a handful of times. The CDR3 loop reads CASSDQPTNTGELFF. The CDR3 nucleotides read TGTGCCAGCAGTGATCAGCCTACGAACACCGGGGAGCTGTTTTTT. The chain uses TRBV6-4 and TRBJ2-2; D not certain. V lost 3 bases and J lost 0, with 8 bases in between. CDR1 MRHNA and CDR2 SNTAGT come from the germline V gene. The CDR3 runs to 15 residues.

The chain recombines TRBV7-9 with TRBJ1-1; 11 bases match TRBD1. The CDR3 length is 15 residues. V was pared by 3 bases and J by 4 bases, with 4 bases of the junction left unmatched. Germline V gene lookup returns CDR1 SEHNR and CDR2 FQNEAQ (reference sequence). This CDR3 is CASSLVGQGATEAFF. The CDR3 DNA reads TGTGCCAGCAGCTTGGTCGGACAGGGGGCCACTGAAGCTTTCTTT.

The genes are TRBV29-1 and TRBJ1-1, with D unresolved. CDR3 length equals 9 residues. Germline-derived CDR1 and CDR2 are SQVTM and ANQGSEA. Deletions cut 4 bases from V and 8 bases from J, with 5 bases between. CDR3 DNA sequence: TGCAGCGTTGGGACCGAAGCTTTCTTT. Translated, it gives CSVGTEAFF.

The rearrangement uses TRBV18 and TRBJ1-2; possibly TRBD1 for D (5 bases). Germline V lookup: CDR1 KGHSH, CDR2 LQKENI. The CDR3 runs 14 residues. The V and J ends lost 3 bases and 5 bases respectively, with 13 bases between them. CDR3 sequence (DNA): TGTGCCAGCTCACCCCTTCGGGACGGATATGGCTACACCTTC. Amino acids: CASSPLRDGYGYTF.

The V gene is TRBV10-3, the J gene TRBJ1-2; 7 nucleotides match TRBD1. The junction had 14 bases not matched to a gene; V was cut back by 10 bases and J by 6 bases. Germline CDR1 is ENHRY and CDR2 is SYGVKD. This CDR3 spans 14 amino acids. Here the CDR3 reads CATYHHPGGNGYTF. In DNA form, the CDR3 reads TGTGCCACATACCATCACCCAGGGGGAAATGGCTACACCTTC.

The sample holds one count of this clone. CDR3 amino acids: CSGRVFQETQYF. The CDR3 DNA sequence: TGCAGTGGGAGGGTATTCCAAGAGACCCAGTACTTC. The V call is TRBV29-1, the J call TRBJ2-5; 7 bases fit TRBD2. This CDR3 contains 12 residues. Germline V gene data show CDR1 as SQVTM and CDR2 as ANQGSEA.

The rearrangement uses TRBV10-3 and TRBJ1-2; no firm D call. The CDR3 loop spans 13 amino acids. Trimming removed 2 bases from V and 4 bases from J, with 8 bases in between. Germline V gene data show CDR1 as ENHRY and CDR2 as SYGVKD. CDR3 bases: TGTGCCATCAGTGAGGGTGGATCCTATGGCTACACCTTC. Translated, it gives CAISEGGSYGYTF.

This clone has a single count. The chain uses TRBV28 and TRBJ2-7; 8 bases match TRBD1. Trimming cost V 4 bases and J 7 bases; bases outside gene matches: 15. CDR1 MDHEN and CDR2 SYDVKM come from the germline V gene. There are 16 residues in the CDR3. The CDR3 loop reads CASSYGPRQGAEEQYF. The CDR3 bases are TGTGCCAGCAGTTATGGGCCCAGGCAGGGGGCTGAAGAGCAGTACTTC.

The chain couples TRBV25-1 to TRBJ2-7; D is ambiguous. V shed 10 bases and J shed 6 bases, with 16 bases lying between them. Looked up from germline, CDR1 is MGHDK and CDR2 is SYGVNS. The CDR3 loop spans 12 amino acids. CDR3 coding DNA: TGTGCCACCTCAAGGACCGGGCGCGAGCAGTACTTC. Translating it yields CATSRTGREQYF.

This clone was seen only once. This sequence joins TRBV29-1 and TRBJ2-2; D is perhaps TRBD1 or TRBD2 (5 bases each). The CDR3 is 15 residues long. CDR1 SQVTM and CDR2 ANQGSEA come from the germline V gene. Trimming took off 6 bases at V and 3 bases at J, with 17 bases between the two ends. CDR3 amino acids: CSVSGPPTYTGELFF. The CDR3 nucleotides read TGCAGCGTCTCGGGACCCCCGACGTACACCGGGGAGCTGTTTTTT.

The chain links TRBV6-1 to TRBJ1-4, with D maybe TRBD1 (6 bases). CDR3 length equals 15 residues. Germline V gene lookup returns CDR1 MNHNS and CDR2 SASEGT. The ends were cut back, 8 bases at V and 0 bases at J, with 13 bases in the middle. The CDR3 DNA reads TGTGCCAGCGGGGGGCGTCCCTCAACTAATGAAAAACTGTTTTTT. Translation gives CASGGRPSTNEKLFF.

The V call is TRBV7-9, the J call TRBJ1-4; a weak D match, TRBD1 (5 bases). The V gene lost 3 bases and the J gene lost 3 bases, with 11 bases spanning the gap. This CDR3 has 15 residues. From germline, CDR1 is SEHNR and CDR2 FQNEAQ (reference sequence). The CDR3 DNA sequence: TGTGCCAGCAGCTTGGGACCAGACCCTAATGAAAAACTGTTTTTT. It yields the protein CASSLGPDPNEKLFF.

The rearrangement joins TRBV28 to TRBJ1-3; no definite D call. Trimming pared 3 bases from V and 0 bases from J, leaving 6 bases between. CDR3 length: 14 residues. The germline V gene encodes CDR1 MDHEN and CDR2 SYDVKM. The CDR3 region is CASSLEFSGNTIYF. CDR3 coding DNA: TGTGCCAGCAGTTTGGAATTCTCTGGAAACACCATATATTTT.

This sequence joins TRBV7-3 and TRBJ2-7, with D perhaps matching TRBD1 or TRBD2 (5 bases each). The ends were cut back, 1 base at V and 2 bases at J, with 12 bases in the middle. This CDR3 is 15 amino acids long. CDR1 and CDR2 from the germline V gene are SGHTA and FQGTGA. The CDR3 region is CASSLKGVGAYEQYF. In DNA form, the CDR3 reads TGTGCCAGCAGCTTAAAAGGGGTGGGGGCCTACGAGCAGTACTTC.

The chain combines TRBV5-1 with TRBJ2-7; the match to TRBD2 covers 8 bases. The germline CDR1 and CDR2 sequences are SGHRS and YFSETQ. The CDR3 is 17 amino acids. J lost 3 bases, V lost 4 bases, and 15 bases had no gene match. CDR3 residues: CASSPRGSGIRDYEQYF. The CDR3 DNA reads TGCGCCAGCAGCCCCCGGGGTAGCGGGATCAGGGACTACGAGCAGTACTTC.

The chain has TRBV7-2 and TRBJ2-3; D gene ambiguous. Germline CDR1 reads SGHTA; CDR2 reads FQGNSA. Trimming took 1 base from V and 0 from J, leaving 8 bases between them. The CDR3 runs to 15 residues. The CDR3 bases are TGTGCCAGCAGCTTAGGGCCAGCTAGCACAGATACGCAGTATTTT. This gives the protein CASSLGPASTDTQYF.

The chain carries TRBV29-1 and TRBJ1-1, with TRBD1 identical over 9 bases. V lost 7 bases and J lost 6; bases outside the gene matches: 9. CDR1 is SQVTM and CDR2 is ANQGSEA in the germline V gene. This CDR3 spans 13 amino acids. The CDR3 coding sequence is TGCAGCGCCCGGGACAGGGTTCGGTCTGAAGCTTTCTTT. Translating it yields CSARDRVRSEAFF. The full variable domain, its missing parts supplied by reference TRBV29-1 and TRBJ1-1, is SAVISQKPSRDICQRGTSLTIQCQVDSQVTMMFWYRQQPGQSLTLIATANQGSEATYESGFVIDKFPISRPNLTFSTLTVSNMSPEDSSIYLCSARDRVRSEAFFGQGTRLTVV.

CDR3 sequence (DNA): TGTGCCAGCAGTGATATAGCGGGAGGGTATCCCGGGGAGCTGTTTTTT. Translated, it gives CASSDIAGGYPGELFF. This chain links TRBV2 with TRBJ2-2, with TRBD2 identical over 11 bases. V was clipped by 3 bases and J by 6 bases; unmatched bases: 6. Germline V CDR1 and CDR2: SNHLY, FYNNEI. The CDR3 spans 16 residues.

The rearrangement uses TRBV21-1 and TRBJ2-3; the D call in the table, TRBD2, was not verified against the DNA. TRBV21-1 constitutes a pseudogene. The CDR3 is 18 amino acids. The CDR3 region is CASSKAFDLEIMEDTQYF. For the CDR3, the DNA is TGTGCCAGCAGCAAAGCCTTCGATCTAGAAATCATGGAGGATACGCAGTATTTT.

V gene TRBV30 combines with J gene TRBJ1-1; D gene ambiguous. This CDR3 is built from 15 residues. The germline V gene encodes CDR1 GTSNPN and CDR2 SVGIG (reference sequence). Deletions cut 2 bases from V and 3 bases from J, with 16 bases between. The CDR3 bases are TGTGCCTGGAGTCCGAAGGGCCGAGCGGACACTGAAGCTTTCTTT. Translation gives CAWSPKGRADTEAFF. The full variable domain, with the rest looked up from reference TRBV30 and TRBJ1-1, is SQTIHQWPATLVQPVGSPLSLECTVEGTSNPNLYWYRQAAGRGLQLLFYSVGIGQISSEVPQNLSASRPQDRQFILSSKKLLLSDSGFYLCAWSPKGRADTEAFFGQGTRLTVV.

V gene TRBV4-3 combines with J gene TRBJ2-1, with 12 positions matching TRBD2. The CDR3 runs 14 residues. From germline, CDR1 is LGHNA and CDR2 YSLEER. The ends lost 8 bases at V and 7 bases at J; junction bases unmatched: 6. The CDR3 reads CASGIGTSGNEQFF. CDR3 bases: TGCGCCAGCGGGATAGGGACTAGCGGGAATGAGCAGTTCTTC.

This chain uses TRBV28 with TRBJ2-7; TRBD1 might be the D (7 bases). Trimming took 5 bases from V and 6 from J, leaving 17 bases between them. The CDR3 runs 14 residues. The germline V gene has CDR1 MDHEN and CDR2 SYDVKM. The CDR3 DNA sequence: TGTGCCAGCAGTCTAACGACAGGGCGGGGCGAGCAGTACTTC. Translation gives CASSLTTGRGEQYF.

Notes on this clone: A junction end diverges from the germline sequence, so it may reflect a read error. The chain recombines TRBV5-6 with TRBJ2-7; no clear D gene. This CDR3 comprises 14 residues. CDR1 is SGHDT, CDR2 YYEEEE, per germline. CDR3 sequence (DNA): TGTGCCAGCAGCTTGGAACGCACCTCCTCCGAGCAGTACTTC. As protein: CASSLERTSSEQYF.

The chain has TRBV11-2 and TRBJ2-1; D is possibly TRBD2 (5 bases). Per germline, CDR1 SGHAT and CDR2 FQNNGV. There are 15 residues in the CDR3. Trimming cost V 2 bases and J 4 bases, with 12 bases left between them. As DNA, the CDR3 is TGTGCCAGCAGCTTAACGTCCGGGATATACAATGAGCAGTTCTTC. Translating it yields CASSLTSGIYNEQFF.

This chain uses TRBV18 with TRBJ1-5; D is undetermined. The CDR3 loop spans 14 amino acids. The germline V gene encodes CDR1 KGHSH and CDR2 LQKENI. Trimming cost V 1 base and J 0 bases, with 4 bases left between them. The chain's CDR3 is CASSPLDSNQPQHF. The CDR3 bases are TGTGCCAGCTCACCACTCGATAGCAATCAGCCCCAGCATTTT.